In this sample, the clone carrying this T cell receptor (beta chain) turned up once. Addition of a universal primer site occurred through template switching, and cDNA carried unique molecular identifiers. TCRdb used MiXCR to reprocess the 5' RACE reads, holding one entry per CDR3 protein. The table has 1.5 million to 2 million distinct CDR3 sequences, under 35% seen once. V was pared by 5 bases and J by 0 bases, with 12 bases between. CDR3 size: 15 residues. Per the germline V gene, CDR1 is LNHDA and CDR2 is SQIVND (reference sequence). This entry belongs to a study of identical twins. All donors were healthy Caucasians.

The sequence came from a newborn girl in good health. V and J are TRBV19 and TRBJ2-3; a weak D match, TRBD1 (6 bases). Sequencing was done on a sample of cord blood. CDR3 sequence (DNA): TGTGCCAGTAGTCGACAGGAATCTAGCACAGATACGCAGTATTTT. Protein product: CASSRQESSTDTQYF.